Following are 21 T cell receptor beta chains from one sample sequenced in a study of synovial regulatory T cells in juvenile arthritis. Profiled with immunoSEQ multiplex PCR; TCRdb holds only in-frame clones, not every one. The specimen's table records around 8,000 clones. Source material: Treg cells from blood. Subset reported: remaining (HLA-DR-negative) circulating blood Treg cells. Receptors originate from a donor younger than 35 with juvenile idiopathic arthritis.

The chain recombines TRBV5-6 with TRBJ2-3; without DNA, the TCRdb call of TRBD1 cannot be checked. The V gene's germline CDR1 is SGHDT and CDR2 YYEEEE. The CDR3 loop spans 16 amino acids. Only the protein sequence is given. This CDR3 is CASSLEVYSRTDTQYF.

The V call is TRBV5-1, the J call TRBJ1-2. The CDR3 covers 14 residues. This entry has no DNA. Germline V gene sequence: CDR1 SGHRS, CDR2 YFSETQ. The CDR3 here is CASSVGVGIYGYTF.

The chain has TRBV9 and TRBJ1-1; there is no DNA to check the TCRdb D call of TRBD1. This CDR3 comprises 14 residues. The record lacks a DNA sequence. Germline assignment: CDR1 SGDLS and CDR2 YYNGEE. The CDR3 spells CASSVGQLNTEAFF.

This sequence joins TRBV28 and TRBJ2-7; the D call of TRBD1 rests on TCRdb alone, since no DNA is present to check it. CDR3 length equals 13 residues. Only the protein is available. The germline CDR1 and CDR2 sequences are MDHEN and SYDVKM. CDR3 sequence: CASMGQGLSEQYF.

The chain employs TRBV27 and TRBJ2-1; TCRdb returns TRBD2, unconfirmable since there is no DNA. Germline V lookup: CDR1 MNHEY, CDR2 SMNVEV (reference sequence). CDR3 length equals 14 residues. The coding DNA is unavailable. CDR3 amino acids: CAAATRQKYNEQFF.

This chain connects TRBV5-1 to TRBJ2-2; lacking DNA, the TRBD2 call made by TCRdb goes unchecked. CDR3 length: 16 amino acids. No DNA is listed. Germline V CDR1 and CDR2: SGHRS, YFSETQ. CDR3 loop: CASSFQAREGKRELFF.

V and J are TRBV29-1 and TRBJ1-6. Looked up from germline, CDR1 is SQVTM and CDR2 is ANQGSEA. CDR3 length equals 13 residues. No DNA sequence is on record. The CDR3 is CSVALGNNSPLHF.

The gene calls are TRBV14 and TRBJ1-2. The length of the CDR3 is 12 residues. DNA is not on record. Germline V gene data show CDR1 as SGHDN and CDR2 as FVKESK. The chain's CDR3 is CASSQDLGGYTF.

The gene calls are TRBV7-9 and TRBJ2-1; TCRdb indicates TRBD2, and absent DNA this call remains unverified. This CDR3 region has 14 residues. DNA is not on record. Germline CDR1 SEHNR, CDR2 FQNEAQ (reference sequence). CDR3 region: CASSKGGPGNEQFF. The full variable domain, with the rest looked up from reference TRBV7-9 and TRBJ2-1, is DTGVSQNPRHKITKRGQNVTFRCDPISEHNRLYWYRQTLGQGPEFLTYFQNEAQLEKSRLLSDRFSAERPKGSFSTLEIQRTEQGDSAMYLCASSKGGPGNEQFFGPGTRLTVL.

J is TRBJ1-5 and V is TRBV6-1. Germline V gives CDR1 MNHNS, CDR2 SASEGT. The CDR3 is 14 residues long. Only the protein is available. The CDR3 protein is CASSHLLWVQPQHF.

J is TRBJ1-1 and V is TRBV7-9. Germline CDR1 is SEHNR and CDR2 is FQNEAQ (reference sequence). CDR3 size: 13 residues. A DNA sequence was not provided. The CDR3 region is CASSPRIGSGAFF.

The chain employs TRBV7-8 and TRBJ1-5; the TCRdb call, TRBD1, lacks DNA for checking. In germline, CDR1 is SGHVS, CDR2 FQNEAQ. The CDR3 covers 13 residues. Only the protein sequence is given. This CDR3 reads CASSLLGQGPQHF.

The genes are TRBV5-1 and TRBJ2-1; without DNA, the TCRdb call of TRBD2 cannot be checked. This CDR3 spans 16 amino acids. No DNA is listed. Per germline, CDR1 SGHRS and CDR2 YFSETQ. This CDR3 is CASSSMGLAGYNEQFF.

The chain's CDR3 is CASSRNPLAGGPRNEQFF. This chain connects TRBV7-9 to TRBJ2-1; TCRdb selects TRBD2, and the lack of DNA leaves this call unchecked. CDR1 and CDR2 from the germline V gene are SEHNR and FQNEAQ (reference sequence). The CDR3 runs 18 residues. No DNA is listed. Full variable domain (rest looked up from reference TRBV7-9 and TRBJ2-1): DTGVSQNPRHKITKRGQNVTFRCDPISEHNRLYWYRQTLGQGPEFLTYFQNEAQLEKSRLLSDRFSAERPKGSFSTLEIQRTEQGDSAMYLCASSRNPLAGGPRNEQFFGPGTRLTVL.

The chain combines TRBV6-1 with TRBJ2-3; with no DNA, the TCRdb D assignment of TRBD1 cannot be verified. The germline gives CDR1 MNHNS, CDR2 SASEGT. This CDR3 is 14 amino acids long. No nucleotide data were recorded. The CDR3 reads CASETGGRADTQYF.

Judged by frequency, this clone is medium-sized (0.01 to 0.1%). J is TRBJ2-5 and V is TRBV19; TCRdb names TRBD2, which stays unverified in the absence of DNA. There are 12 residues in the CDR3. The DNA sequence is not available. The germline CDR1 and CDR2 sequences are LNHDA and SQIVND (reference sequence). CDR3: CASSMGGETQYF. Together with reference TRBV19 and TRBJ2-5, the CDR3 gives the full variable domain: DGGITQSPKYLFRKEGQNVTLSCEQNLNHDAMYWYRQDPGQGLRLIYYSQIVNDFQKGDIAEGYSVSREKKESFPLTVTSAQKNPTAFYLCASSMGGETQYFGPGTRLLVL.

The chain couples TRBV19 to TRBJ1-5; checking the TCRdb D call of TRBD1 is not possible without DNA. Germline values: CDR1 LNHDA, CDR2 SQIVND (reference sequence). CDR3 length: 14 amino acids. DNA is not recorded here. CDR3 protein: CASRADSRGGPQHF.

This chain joins TRBV2 and TRBJ1-5; TCRdb names TRBD1, which stays unverified in the absence of DNA. The CDR3 covers 14 residues. No DNA sequence is on record. CDR1 and CDR2 (germline): SNHLY, FYNNEI. CDR3 in amino acids: CASSQDRVSQPQHF.

The chain employs TRBV7-6 and TRBJ2-1; TCRdb returns TRBD2, unconfirmable since there is no DNA. CDR1 SGHVS and CDR2 FNYEAQ come from the germline V gene. The CDR3 has 16 amino acids. No nucleotide data were recorded. This CDR3 reads CASSRAGGPSYNEQFF.

This chain links TRBV5-1 with TRBJ1-1; the D call of TRBD1 rests on TCRdb alone, since no DNA is present to check it. CDR1 and CDR2 from the germline V gene are SGHRS and YFSETQ. This CDR3 is built from 13 residues. Only the protein is on record. CDR3 residues: CASSLEAGIEAFF.

The rearrangement links TRBV7-9 to TRBJ2-3. The germline gives CDR1 SEHNR, CDR2 FQNEAQ (reference sequence). This CDR3 has 14 amino acids. No DNA appears here. CDR3 protein: CASSPKSWADTQYF. The variable domain in full, completed from reference TRBV7-9 and TRBJ2-3, reads DTGVSQNPRHKITKRGQNVTFRCDPISEHNRLYWYRQTLGQGPEFLTYFQNEAQLEKSRLLSDRFSAERPKGSFSTLEIQRTEQGDSAMYLCASSPKSWADTQYFGPGTRLTVL.